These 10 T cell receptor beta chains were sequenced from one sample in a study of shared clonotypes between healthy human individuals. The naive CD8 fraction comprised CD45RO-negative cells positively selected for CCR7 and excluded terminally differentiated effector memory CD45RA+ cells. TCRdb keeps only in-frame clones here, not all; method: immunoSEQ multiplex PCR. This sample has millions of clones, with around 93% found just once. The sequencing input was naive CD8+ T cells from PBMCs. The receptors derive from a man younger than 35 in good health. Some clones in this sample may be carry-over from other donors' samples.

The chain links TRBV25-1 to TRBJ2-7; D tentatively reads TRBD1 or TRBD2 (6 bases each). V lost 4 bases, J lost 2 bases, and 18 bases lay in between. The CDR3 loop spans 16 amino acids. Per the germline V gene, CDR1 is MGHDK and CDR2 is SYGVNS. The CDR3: CASSAPLEGEAYEQYF. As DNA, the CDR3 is TGTGCCAGCAGTGCACCCCTTGAGGGGGAGGCCTACGAGCAGTACTTC.

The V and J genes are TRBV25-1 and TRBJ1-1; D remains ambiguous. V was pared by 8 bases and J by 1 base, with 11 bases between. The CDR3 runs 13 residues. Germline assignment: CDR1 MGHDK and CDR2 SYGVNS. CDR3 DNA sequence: TGTGCCAGCTCCCAAACGACGAACACTGAAGCTTTCTTT. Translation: CASSQTTNTEAFF.

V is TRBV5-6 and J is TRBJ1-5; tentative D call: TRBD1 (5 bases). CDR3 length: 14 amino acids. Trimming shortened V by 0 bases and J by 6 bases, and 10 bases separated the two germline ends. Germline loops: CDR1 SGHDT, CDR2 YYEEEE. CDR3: CASSLAGSVQPQHF. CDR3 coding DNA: TGTGCCAGCAGCTTGGCAGGGTCGGTTCAGCCCCAGCATTTT.

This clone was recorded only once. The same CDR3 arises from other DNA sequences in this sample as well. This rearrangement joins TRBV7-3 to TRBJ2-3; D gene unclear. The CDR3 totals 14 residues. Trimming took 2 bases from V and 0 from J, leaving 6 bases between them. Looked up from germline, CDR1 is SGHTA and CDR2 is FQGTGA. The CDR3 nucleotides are TGTGCCAGCAGCTTACTAGGAAGCACAGATACGCAGTATTTT. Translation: CASSLLGSTDTQYF.

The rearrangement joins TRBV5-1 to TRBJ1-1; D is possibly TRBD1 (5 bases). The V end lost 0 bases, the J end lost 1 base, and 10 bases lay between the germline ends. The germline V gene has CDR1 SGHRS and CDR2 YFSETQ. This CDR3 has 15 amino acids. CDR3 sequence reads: CASSLGPGENTEAFF. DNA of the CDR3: TGCGCCAGCAGCTTGGGTCCGGGGGAGAACACTGAAGCTTTCTTT.

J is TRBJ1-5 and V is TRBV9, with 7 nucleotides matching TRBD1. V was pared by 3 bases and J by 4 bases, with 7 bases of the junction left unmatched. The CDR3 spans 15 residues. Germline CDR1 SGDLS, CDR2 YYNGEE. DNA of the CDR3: TGTGCCAGCAGCGGCGGGACAGCTTTTAATCAGCCCCAGCATTTT. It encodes CASSGGTAFNQPQHF.

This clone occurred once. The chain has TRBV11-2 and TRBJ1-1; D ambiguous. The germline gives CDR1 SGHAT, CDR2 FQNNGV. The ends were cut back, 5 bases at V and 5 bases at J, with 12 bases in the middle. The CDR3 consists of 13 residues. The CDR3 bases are TGTGCCAGCAGCCTAGGGCGGAGGACTGAAGCTTTCTTT. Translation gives CASSLGRRTEAFF. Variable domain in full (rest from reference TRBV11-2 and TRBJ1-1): EAGVAQSPRYKIIEKRQSVAFWCNPISGHATLYWYQQILGQGPKLLIQFQNNGVVDDSQLPKDRFSAERLKGVDSTLKIQPAKLEDSAVYLCASSLGRRTEAFFGQGTRLTVV.

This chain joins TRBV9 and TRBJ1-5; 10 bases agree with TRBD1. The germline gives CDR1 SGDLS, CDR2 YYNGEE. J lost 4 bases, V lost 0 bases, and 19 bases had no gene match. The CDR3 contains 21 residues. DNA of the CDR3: TGTGCCAGCAGCGTAGTAGTAGGGAGGACAGGGGGAAGGCGTGGTAATCAGCCCCAGCATTTT. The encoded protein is CASSVVVGRTGGRRGNQPQHF.

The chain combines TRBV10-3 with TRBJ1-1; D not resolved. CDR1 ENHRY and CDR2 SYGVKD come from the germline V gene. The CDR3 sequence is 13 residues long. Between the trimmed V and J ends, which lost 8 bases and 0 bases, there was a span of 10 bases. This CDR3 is CAIGQVLNTEAFF. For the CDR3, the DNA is TGTGCCATCGGGCAGGTCCTGAACACTGAAGCTTTCTTT.

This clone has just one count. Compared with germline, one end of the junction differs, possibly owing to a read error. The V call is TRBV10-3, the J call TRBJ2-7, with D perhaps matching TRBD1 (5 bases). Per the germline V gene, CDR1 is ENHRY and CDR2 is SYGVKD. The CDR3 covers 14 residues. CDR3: CAISESPGIYEQYF. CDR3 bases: TGTGCCATCAGCGAGTCCCCAGGGATCTACGAGCAGTACTTC.